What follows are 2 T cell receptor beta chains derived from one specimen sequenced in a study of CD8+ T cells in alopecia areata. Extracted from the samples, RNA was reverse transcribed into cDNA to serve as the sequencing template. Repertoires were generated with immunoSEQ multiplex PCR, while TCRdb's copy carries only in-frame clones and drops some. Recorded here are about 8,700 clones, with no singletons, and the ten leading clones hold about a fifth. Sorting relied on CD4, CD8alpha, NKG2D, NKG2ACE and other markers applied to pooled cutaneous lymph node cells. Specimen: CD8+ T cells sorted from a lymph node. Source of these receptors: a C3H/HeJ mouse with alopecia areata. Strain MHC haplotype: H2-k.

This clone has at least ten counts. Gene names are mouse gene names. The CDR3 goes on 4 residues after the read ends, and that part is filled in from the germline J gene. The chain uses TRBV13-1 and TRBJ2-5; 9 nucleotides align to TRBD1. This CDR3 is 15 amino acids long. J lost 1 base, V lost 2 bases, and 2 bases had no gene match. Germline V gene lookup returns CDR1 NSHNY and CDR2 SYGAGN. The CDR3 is CASSDTGGHQDTQYF. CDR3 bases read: TGTGCCAGCAGTGACACAGGGGGCCACCAAGAC.

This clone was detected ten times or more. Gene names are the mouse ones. CDR3 bases read: TGTGCCAGCAGCCAAGATACCTGGGGGGGGCAAGAC. Translating it yields CASSQDTWGGQD. The complete CDR3 sequence is CASSQDTWGGQDTQYF. The chain links TRBV5 to TRBJ2-5, with 9 bases fitting TRBD2. Read coverage stops 4 residues before the CDR3 terminus; the germline J gene supplies the remainder. Germline V gives CDR1 LGHNA, CDR2 YNLKQL (reference sequence). After removal of 0 bases from V and 3 bases from J, the junction contained 4 bases not matched to a gene. The CDR3 length is 16 residues.